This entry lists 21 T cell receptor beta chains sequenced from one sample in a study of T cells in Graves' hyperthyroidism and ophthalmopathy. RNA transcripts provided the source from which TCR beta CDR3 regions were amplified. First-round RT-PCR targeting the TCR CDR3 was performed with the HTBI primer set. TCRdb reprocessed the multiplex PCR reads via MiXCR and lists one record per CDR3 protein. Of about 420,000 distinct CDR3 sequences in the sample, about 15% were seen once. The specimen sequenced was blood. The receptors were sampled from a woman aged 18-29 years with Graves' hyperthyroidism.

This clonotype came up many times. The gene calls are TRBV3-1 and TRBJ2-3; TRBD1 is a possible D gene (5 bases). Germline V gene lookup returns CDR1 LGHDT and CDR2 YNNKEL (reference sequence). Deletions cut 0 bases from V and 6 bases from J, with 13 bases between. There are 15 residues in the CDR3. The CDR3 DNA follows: TGTGCCAGCAGCCAAGATCAGGCCTGGGGCGATACGCAGTATTTT. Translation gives CASSQDQAWGDTQYF.

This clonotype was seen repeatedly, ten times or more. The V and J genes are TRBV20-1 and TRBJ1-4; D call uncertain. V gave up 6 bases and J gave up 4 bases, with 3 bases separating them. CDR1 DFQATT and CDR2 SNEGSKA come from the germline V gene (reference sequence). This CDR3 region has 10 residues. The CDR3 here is CSALNEKLFF. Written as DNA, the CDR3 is TGCAGTGCCCTTAATGAAAAACTGTTTTTT.

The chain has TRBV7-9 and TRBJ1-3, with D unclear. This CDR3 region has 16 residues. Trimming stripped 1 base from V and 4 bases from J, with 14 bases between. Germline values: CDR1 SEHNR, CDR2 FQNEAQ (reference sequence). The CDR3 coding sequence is TGTGCCAGCAGCTTAGGTTTTGGTAACCGGGGAAACACCATATATTTT. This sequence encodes CASSLGFGNRGNTIYF.

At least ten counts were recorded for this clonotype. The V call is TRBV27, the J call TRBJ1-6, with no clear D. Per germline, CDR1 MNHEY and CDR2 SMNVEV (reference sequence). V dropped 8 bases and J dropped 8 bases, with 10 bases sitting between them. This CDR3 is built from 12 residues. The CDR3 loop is CASSFRDSPLHF. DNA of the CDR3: TGTGCCAGCTCCTTTCGGGATTCACCCCTCCACTTT.

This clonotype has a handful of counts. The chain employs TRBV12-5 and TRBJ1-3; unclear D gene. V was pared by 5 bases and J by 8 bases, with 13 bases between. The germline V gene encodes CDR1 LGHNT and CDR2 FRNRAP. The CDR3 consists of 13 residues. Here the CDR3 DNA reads TGTGCTAGTGGTCCTTCTTTGTCCGACACCATATATTTT. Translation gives CASGPSLSDTIYF. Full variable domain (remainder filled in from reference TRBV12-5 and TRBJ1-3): DARVTQTPRHKVTEMGQEVTMRCQPILGHNTVFWYRQTMMQGLELLAYFRNRAPLDDSGMPKDRFSAEMPDATLATLKIQPSEPRDSAVYFCASGPSLSDTIYFGEGSWLTVV.

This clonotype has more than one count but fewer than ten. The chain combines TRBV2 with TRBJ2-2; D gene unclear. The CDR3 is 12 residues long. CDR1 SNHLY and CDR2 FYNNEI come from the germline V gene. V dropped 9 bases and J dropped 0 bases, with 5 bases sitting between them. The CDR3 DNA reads TGTGCCAGAGAAACGAACACCGGGGAGCTGTTTTTT. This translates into CARETNTGELFF. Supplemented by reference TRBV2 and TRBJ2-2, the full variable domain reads EPEVTQTPSHQVTQMGQEVILRCVPISNHLYFYWYRQILGQKVEFLVSFYNNEISEKSEIFDDQFSVERPDGSNFTLKIRSTKLEDSAMYFCARETNTGELFFGEGSRLTVL.

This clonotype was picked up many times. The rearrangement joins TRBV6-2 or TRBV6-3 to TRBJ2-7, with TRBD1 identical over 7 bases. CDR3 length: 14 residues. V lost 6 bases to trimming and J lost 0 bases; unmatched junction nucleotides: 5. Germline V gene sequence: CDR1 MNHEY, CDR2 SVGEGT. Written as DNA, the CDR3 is TGTGCCAGCAGGCCACAGGGGAGCTCCTACGAGCAGTACTTC. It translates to CASRPQGSSYEQYF.

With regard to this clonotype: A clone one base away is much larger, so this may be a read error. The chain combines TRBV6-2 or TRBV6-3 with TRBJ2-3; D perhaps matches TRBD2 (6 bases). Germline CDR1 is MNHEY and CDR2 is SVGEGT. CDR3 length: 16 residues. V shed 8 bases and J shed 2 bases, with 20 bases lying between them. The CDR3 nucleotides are TGTGCCAGCGCGAGGGAGGCTGGTGGTGACACAGATACGCAGTATTTT. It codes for CASAREAGGDTDTQYF.

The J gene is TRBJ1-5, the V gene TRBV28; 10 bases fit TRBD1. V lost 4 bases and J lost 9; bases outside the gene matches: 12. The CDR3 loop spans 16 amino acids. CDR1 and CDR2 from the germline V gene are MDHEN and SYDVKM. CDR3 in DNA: TGTGCCAGCAGTTACCCGACAGGGGGCGGGGTGGGGCCCCAGCATTTT. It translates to CASSYPTGGGVGPQHF.

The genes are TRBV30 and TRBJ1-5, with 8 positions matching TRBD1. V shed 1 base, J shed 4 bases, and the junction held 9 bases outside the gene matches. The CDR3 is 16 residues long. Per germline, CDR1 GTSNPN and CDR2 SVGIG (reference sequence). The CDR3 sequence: CAWSAIDRGGNQPQHF. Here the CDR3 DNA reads TGTGCCTGGAGTGCCATAGACAGGGGAGGGAATCAGCCCCAGCATTTT.

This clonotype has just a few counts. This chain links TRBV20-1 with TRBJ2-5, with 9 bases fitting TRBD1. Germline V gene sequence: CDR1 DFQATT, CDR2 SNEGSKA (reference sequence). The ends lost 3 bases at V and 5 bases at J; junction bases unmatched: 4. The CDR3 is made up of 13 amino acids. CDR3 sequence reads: CSARTGGAETQYF. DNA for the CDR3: TGCAGTGCTAGGACAGGGGGTGCGGAGACCCAGTACTTC.

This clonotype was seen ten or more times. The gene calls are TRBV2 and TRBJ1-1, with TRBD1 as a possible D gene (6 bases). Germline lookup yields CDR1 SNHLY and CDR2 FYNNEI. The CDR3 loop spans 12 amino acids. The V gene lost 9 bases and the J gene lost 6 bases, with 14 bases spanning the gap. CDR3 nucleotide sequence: TGTGCCAGAATCGACGGACAGTCTGAAGCTTTCTTT. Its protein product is CARIDGQSEAFF. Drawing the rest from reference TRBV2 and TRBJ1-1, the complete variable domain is EPEVTQTPSHQVTQMGQEVILRCVPISNHLYFYWYRQILGQKVEFLVSFYNNEISEKSEIFDDQFSVERPDGSNFTLKIRSTKLEDSAMYFCARIDGQSEAFFGQGTRLTVV.

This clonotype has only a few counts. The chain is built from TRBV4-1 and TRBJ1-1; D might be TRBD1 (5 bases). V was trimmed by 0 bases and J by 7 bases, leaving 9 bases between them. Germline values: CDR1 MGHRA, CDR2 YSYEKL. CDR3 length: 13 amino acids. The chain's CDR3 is CASSQDRDGEAFF. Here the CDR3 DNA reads TGCGCCAGCAGCCAAGACCGGGACGGTGAAGCTTTCTTT.

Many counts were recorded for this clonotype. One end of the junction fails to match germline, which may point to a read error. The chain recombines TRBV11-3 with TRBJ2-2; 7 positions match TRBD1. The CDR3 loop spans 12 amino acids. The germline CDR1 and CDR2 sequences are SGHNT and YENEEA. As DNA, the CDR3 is TGTGCCAGCAGCTCCGACAGGGCCCTCCTCGTTTTT. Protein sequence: CASSSDRALLVF. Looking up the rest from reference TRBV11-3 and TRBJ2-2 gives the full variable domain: EAGVVQSPRYKIIEKKQPVAFWCNPISGHNTLYWYLQNLGQGPELLIRYENEEAVDDSQLPKDRFSAERLKGVDSTLKIQPAELGDSAVYLCASSSDRALLVFGEGSRLTVL.

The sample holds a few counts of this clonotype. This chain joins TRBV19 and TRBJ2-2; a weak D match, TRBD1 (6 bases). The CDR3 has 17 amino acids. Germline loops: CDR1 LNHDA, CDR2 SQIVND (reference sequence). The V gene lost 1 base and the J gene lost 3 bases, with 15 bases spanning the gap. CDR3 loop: CASSIGTGSKDTGELFF. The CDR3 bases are TGTGCCAGTAGTATAGGAACAGGGTCAAAGGACACCGGGGAGCTGTTTTTT.

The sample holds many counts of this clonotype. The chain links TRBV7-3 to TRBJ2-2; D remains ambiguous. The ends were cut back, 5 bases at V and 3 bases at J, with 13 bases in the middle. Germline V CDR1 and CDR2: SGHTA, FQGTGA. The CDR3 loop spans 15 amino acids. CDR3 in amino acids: CASSLSPADTGELFF. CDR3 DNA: TGTGCCAGCAGCCTGAGCCCCGCGGACACCGGGGAGCTGTTTTTT.

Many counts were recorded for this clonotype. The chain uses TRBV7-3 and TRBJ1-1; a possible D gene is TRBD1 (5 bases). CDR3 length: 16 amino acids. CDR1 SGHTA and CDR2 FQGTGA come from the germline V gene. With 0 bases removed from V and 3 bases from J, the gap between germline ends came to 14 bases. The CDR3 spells CASSLTPGRVDTEAFF. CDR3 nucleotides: TGTGCCAGCAGCTTAACCCCGGGCAGGGTGGACACTGAAGCTTTCTTT.

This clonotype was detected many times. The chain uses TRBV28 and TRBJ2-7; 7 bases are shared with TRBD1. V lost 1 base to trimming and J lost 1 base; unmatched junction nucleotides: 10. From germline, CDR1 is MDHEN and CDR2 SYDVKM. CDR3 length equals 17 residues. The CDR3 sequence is CASSLLELGQQSYEQYF. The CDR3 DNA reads TGTGCCAGCAGTTTATTAGAGTTGGGACAGCAATCCTACGAGCAGTACTTC.

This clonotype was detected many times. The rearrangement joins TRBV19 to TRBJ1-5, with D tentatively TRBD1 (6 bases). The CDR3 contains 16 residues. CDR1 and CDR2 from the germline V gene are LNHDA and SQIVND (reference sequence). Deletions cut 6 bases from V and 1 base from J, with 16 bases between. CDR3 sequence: CASSRQAKMSNQPQHF. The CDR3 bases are TGTGCCAGTAGCCGACAGGCGAAGATGAGCAATCAGCCCCAGCATTTT.

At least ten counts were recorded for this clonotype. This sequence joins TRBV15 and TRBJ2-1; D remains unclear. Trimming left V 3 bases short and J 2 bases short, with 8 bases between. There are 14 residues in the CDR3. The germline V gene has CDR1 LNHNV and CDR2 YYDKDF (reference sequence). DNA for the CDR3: TGTGCCACCAGCAGCCAGGAACCCTACAATGAGCAGTTCTTC. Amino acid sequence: CATSSQEPYNEQFF.

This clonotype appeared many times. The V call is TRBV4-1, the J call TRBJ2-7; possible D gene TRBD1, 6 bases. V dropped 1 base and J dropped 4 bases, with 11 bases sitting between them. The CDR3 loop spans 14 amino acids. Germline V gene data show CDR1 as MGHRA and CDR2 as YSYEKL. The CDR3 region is CASSQVRGVYEQYF. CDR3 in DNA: TGCGCCAGCAGCCAAGTCAGGGGCGTTTACGAGCAGTACTTC.